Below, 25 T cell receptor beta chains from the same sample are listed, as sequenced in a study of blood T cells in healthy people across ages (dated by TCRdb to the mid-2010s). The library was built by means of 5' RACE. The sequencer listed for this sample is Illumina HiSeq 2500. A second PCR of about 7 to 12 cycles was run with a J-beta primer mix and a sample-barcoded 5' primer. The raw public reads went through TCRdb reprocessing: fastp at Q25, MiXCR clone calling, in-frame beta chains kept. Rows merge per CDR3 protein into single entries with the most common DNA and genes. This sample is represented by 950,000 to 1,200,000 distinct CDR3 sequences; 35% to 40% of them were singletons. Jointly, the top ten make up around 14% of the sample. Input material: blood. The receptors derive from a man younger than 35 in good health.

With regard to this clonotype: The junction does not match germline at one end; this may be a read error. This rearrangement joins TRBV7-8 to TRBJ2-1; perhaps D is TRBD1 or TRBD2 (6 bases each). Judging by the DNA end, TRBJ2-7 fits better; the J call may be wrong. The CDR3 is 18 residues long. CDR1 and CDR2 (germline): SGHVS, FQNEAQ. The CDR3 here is CASSLARAAANRDNEQYF. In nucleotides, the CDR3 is TGTGCCAGCAGCCTAGCGCGTGCGGCGGCGAACAGGGACAATGAGCAGTACTTC.

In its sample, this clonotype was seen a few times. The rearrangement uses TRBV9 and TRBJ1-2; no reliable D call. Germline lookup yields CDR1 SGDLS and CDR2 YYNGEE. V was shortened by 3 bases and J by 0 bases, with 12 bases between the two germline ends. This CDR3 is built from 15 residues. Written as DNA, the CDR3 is TGTGCCAGCAGCGGACTTTGGGCGGCTAACTATGGCTACACCTTC. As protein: CASSGLWAANYGYTF.

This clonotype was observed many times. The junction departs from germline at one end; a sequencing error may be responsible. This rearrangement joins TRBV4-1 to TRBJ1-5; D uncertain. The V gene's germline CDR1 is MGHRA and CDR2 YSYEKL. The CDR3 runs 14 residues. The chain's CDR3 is CASSQVGGNQPQHF. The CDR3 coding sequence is TGTGCCAGCAGCCAAGTTGGGGGCAATCAGCCCCAGCATTTT.

The CDR3 loop is CASSYSIFGDQPQHF. CDR3 nucleotides: TGTGCCAGCAGTTACTCGATATTCGGGGATCAGCCCCAGCATTTT. The chain joins TRBV6-2 or TRBV6-3 to TRBJ1-5; unclear D gene. The CDR3 length is 15 residues. Germline V gene lookup returns CDR1 MNHEY and CDR2 SVGEGT. The V end was cut by 0 bases, the J end by 5 bases, with 11 bases between.

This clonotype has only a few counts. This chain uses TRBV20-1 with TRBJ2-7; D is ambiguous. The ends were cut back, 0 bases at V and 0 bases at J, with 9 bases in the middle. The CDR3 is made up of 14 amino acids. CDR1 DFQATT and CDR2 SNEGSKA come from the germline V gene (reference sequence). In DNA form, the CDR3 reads TGCAGTGCTAGAGAGGGGTCATCCTCCTACGAGCAGTACTTC. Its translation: CSAREGSSSYEQYF.

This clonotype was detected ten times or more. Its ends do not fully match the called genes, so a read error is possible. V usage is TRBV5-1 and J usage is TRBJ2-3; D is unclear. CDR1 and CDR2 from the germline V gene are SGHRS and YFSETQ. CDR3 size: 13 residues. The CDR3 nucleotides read TGTGCCAGCAGCTTAGTGGGCACAGATACGCAGTATTTT. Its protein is CASSLVGTDTQYF.

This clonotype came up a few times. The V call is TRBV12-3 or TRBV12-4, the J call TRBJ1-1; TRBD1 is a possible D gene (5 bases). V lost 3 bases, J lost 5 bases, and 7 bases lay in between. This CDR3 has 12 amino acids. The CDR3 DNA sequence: TGTGCCAGCAGTTTCGGGGCGACTGAAGCTTTCTTT. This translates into CASSFGATEAFF.

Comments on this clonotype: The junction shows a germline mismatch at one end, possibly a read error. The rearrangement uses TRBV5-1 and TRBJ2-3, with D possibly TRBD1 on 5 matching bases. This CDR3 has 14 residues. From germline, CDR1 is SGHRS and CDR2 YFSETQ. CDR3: CAGSTRQSTDTQYF. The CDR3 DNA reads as TGCGCCGGCAGCACCCGACAGAGCACAGATACGCAGTATTTT.

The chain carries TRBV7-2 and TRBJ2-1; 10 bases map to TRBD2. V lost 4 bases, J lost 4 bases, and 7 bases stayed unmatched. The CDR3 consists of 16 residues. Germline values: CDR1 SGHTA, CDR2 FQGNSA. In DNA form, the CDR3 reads TGTGCCAGCAGCTCCGTCAGCGGGGGGGCTTACAATGAGCAGTTCTTC. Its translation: CASSSVSGGAYNEQFF. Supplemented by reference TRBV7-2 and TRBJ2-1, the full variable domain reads GAGVSQSPSNKVTEKGKDVELRCDPISGHTALYWYRQSLGQGLEFLIYFQGNSAPDKSGLPSDRFSAERTGGSVSTLTIQRTQQEDSAVYLCASSSVSGGAYNEQFFGPGTRLTVL.

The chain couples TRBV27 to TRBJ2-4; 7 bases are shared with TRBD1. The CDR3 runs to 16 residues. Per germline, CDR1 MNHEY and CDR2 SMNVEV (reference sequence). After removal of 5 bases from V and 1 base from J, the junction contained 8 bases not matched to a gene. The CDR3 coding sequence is TGTGCCAGCAGTGTGGGACAGTACCCGGCCAAAAACATTCAGTACTTC. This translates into CASSVGQYPAKNIQYF.

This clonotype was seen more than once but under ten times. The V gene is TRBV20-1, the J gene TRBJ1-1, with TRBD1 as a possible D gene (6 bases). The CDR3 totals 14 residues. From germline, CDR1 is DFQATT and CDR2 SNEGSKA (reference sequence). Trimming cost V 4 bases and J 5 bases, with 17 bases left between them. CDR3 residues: CSATRGGAVTEAFF. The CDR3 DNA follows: TGCAGTGCTACCAGAGGGGGGGCGGTTACTGAAGCTTTCTTT.

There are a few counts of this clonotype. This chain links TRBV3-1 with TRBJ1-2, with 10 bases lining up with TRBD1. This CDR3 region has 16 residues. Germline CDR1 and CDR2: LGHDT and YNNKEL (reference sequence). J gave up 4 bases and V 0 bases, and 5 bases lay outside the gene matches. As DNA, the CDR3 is TGTGCCAGCAGCCAAGATATGACAGGGGGCGCCTATGGCTACACCTTC. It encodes CASSQDMTGGAYGYTF.

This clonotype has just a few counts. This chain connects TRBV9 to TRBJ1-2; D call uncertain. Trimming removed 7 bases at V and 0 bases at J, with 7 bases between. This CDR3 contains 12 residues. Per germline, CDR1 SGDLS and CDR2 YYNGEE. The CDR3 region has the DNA TGTGCCAGCCTCGGAACTAACTATGGCTACACCTTC. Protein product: CASLGTNYGYTF.

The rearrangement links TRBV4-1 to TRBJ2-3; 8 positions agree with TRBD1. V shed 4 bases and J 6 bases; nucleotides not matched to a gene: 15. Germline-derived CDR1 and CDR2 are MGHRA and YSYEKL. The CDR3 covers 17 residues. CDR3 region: CASSLVGRRQGHDTQYF. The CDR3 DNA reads TGCGCCAGCAGCCTCGTCGGTCGACGACAGGGGCACGATACGCAGTATTTT.

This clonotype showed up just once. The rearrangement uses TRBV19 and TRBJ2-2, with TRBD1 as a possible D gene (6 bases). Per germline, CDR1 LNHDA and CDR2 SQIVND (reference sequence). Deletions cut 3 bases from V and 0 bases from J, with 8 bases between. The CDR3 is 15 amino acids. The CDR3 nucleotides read TGTGCCAGTAGTATGACAGGACCGAACACCGGGGAGCTGTTTTTT. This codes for CASSMTGPNTGELFF.

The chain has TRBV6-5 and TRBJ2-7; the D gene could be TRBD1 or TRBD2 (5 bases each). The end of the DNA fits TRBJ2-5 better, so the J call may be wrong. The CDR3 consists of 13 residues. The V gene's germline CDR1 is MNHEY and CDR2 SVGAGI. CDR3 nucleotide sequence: TGTGCCAGCACCTCGGGACGTAAGAAGACCCAGTACTTC. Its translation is CASTSGRKKTQYF.

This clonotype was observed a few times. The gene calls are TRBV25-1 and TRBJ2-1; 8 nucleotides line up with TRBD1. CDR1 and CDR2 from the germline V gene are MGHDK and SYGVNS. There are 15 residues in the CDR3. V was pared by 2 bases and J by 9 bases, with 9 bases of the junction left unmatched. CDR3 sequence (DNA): TGTGCCAGCAGTGAAGGGACAGGTTTTGTTGCTGAGCAGTTCTTC. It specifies CASSEGTGFVAEQFF.

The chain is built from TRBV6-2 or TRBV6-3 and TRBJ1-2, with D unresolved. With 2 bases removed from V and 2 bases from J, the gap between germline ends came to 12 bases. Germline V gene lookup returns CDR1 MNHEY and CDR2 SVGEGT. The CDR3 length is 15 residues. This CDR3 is CASSYTDGPNYGYTF. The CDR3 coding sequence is TGTGCCAGCAGTTACACCGACGGGCCAAACTATGGCTACACCTTC.

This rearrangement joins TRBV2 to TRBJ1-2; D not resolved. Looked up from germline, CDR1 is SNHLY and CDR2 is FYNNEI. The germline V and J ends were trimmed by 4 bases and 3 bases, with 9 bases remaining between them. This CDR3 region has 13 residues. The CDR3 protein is CASSVTEDYGYTF. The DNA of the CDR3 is TGTGCCAGCAGTGTGACTGAGGACTATGGCTACACCTTC.

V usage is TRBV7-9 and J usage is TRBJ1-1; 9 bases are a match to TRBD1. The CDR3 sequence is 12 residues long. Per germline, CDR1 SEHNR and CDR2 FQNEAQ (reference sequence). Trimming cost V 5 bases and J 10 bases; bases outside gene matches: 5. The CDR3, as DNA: TGTGCCAGCAGCCCCCAGGACAGGGGAGCTTTCTTT. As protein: CASSPQDRGAFF.

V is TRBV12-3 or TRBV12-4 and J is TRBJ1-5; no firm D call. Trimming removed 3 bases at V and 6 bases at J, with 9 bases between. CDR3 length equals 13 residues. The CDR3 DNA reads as TGTGCCAGCAGTTTGTCGGAGGGTCAGCCCCAGCATTTT. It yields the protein CASSLSEGQPQHF.

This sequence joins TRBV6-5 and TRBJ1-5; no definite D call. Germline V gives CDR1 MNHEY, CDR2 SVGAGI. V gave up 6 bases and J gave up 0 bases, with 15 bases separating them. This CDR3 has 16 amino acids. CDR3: CASSSSDGFSNQPQHF. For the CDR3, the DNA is TGTGCCAGCAGCTCCTCGGACGGATTTAGCAATCAGCCCCAGCATTTT.

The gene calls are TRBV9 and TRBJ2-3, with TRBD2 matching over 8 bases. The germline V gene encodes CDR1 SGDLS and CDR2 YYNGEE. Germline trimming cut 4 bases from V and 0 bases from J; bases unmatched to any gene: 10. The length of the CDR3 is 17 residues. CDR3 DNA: TGTGCCAGCAGCATAGCGGGGCCTAGCACTAGCACAGATACGCAGTATTTT. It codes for CASSIAGPSTSTDTQYF.

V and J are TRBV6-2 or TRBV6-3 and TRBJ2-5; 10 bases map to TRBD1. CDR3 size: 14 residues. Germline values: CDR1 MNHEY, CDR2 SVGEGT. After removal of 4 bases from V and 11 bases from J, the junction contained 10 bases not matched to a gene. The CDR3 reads CASSLGQGLSEQYF. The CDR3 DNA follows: TGTGCCAGCAGTTTGGGACAGGGGTTGAGTGAGCAGTACTTC.

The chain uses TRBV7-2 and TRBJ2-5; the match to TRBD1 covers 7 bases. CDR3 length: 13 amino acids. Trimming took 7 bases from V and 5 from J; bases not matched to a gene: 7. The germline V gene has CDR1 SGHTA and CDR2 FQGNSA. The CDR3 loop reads CASIDDREETQYF. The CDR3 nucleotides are TGTGCCAGCATTGATGACAGGGAGGAGACCCAGTACTTC.